This TCR beta chain was profiled in a study of graft-versus-host responses after intestinal transplantation. Study-wide context: Those transplanted obtained multivisceral, liver-intestinal, or isolated intestinal grafts. Recipients uniformly received anti-thymocyte globulin induction, followed by tacrolimus and steroids for three to four years.

Clones were read by immunoSEQ multiplex PCR, and TCRdb kept only the in-frame ones, dropping some. The sample has roughly 100,000 clones, 91% seen once. Study results and limitations: Maximum circulating GvH clone levels tracked with early post-transplant HvG decreases. Recipient-marrow GvH clones were detected, some having first appeared in ileum or blood.

V trimming: 6 bases; J trimming: 4 bases; junction bases outside the gene matches: 6. The CDR3 contains 15 residues. CDR1 SNHLY and CDR2 FYNNEI come from the germline V gene. In the case of this clone: Antigen unknown.

Sequencing used unstimulated CD4+ T cells sorted from spleen or lymph node cells, obtained before transplant. The chain recombines TRBV2 with TRBJ2-2; 9 bases fit TRBD2. The source is a human donor who was the organ donor for an intestinal transplant. This CDR3 is CASRATSGATGELFF. The CDR3 nucleotides read TGTGCCAGCAGGGCGACTAGCGGAGCCACCGGGGAGCTGTTTTTT.